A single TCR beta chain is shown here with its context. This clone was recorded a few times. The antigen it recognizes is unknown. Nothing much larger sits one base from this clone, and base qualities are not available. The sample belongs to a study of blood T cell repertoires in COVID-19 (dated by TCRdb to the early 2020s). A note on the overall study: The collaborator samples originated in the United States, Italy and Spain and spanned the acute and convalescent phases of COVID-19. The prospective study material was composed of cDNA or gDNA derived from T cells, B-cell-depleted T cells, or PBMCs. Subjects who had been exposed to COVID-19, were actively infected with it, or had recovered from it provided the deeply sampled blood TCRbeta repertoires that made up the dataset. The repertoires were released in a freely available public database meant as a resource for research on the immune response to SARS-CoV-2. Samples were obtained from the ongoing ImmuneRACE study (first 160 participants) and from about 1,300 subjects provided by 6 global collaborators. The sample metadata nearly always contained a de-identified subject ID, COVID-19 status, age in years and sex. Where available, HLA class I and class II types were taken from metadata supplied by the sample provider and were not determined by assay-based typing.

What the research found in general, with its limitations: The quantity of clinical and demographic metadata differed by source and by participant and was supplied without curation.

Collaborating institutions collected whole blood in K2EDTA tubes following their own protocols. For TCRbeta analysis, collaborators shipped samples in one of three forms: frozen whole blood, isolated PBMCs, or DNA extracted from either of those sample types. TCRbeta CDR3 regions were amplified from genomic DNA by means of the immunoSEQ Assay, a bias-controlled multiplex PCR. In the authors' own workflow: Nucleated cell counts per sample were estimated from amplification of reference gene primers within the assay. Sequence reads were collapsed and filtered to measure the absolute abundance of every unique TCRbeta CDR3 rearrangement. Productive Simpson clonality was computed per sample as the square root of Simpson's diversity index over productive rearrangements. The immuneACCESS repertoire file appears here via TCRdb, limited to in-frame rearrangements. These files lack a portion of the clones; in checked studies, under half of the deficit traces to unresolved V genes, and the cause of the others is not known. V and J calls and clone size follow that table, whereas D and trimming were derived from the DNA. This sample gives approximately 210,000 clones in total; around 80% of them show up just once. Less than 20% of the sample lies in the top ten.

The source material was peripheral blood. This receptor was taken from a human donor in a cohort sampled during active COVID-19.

The nucleotide sequence is given as TGTGCCAGCAGCTTAGAGCGGACAGGGAACGAGCAGTACTTC. This sequence encodes CASSLERTGNEQYF. The V gene is TRBV11-2 and the J gene is TRBJ2-7; 8 bases in the middle match TRBD1. Ends trimmed: V by 0 bases, J by 5 bases; bases unmatched to a gene: 3. From a lookup of the germline V gene, CDR1 and CDR2 are SGHAT and FQNNGV. Spanning cysteine to phenylalanine, the CDR3 consists of 14 amino acids. Only CDR3 DNA remains: 42 bases, in frame from the first base. Outside the CDR3, residues come from the reference TRBV11-2 and TRBJ2-7 proteins, so the full variable domain is: EAGVAQSPRYKIIEKRQSVAFWCNPISGHATLYWYQQILGQGPKLLIQFQNNGVVDDSQLPKDRFSAERLKGVDSTLKIQPAKLEDSAVYLCASSLERTGNEQYFGPGTRLTVT.